These 24 T cell receptor beta chains were all obtained from the same sample, sequenced in a study of Graves' ophthalmopathy and Graves' hyperthyroidism. Amplification of TCR beta CDR3 regions used RNA transcripts. Scientists carried out first-round RT-PCR using HTBI primers and then a second-round multiplex PCR. MiXCR, run by TCRdb on the multiplex PCR reads, gives a single entry per CDR3 protein. The repertoire consists of over a million distinct CDR3 sequences, with 35% to 40% occurring once and the leading ten covering roughly 11%. Sample: peripheral blood or thyroid tissue (not recorded which). The receptors originated from an adult man with Graves' hyperthyroidism.

The table lists this clonotype with many counts. As DNA, the CDR3 is TGTGCCACCAGCAGCGAGTCGGACATACAAGAGACCCAGTACTTC. Protein product: CATSSESDIQETQYF. The chain couples TRBV15 to TRBJ2-5, with a tentative D call TRBD1 (5 bases). Trimming pared 3 bases from V and 2 bases from J, leaving 13 bases between. The CDR3 extends over 15 amino acids. CDR1 LNHNV and CDR2 YYDKDF come from the germline V gene (reference sequence).

The CDR3 protein is CSADTGGTGFTEAFF. The CDR3 DNA reads TGCAGTGCCGACACAGGGGGAACAGGTTTCACTGAAGCTTTCTTT. The rearrangement links TRBV20-1 to TRBJ1-1; 8 bases map to TRBD1. J was trimmed by 4 bases and V by 6 bases; bases with no gene match: 13. Germline V lookup: CDR1 DFQATT, CDR2 SNEGSKA (reference sequence). The CDR3 loop spans 15 amino acids.

CDR3 sequence (DNA): TGCGCCAGCAGTCCACAAAACCGGGACAGCTATGGCTACACCTTC. This codes for CASSPQNRDSYGYTF. The chain has TRBV4-3 and TRBJ1-2; TRBD1 matches at 7 bases. With 6 bases clipped from V and 4 bases from J, the junction kept 11 bases outside the gene matches. CDR3 size: 15 residues. CDR1 and CDR2 from the germline V gene are LGHNA and YSLEER.

The chain joins TRBV4-3 to TRBJ1-4; D is possibly TRBD1 (5 bases). There are 16 residues in the CDR3. The ends were cut back, 0 bases at V and 7 bases at J, with 15 bases in the middle. Germline assignment: CDR1 LGHNA and CDR2 YSLEER. The CDR3 region has the DNA TGCGCCAGCAGCCAAGATCCCAGGGCAGCTCGTGAAAAACTGTTTTTT. It yields the protein CASSQDPRAAREKLFF.

The chain recombines TRBV6-1 with TRBJ1-1; 9 positions agree with TRBD1. The CDR3 contains 15 residues. Unmatched junction bases numbered 9, after V lost 8 bases and J lost 2 bases. CDR1 and CDR2 from the germline V gene are MNHNS and SASEGT. As DNA, the CDR3 is TGTGCCAGCCAATTGACAGGGGGACCAAACACTGAAGCTTTCTTT. Its protein is CASQLTGGPNTEAFF.

The V call is TRBV12-3 or TRBV12-4, the J call TRBJ1-2; TRBD1 matches 11 bases. With 5 bases clipped from V and 8 bases from J, the junction kept 7 bases outside the gene matches. The CDR3 runs to 14 residues. The CDR3 nucleotides are TGTGCCAGCAGTCAAAGGGACAGGGGGGTCGGCTACACCTTC. It codes for CASSQRDRGVGYTF.

The chain is built from TRBV4-1 and TRBJ1-1; no clear D gene. CDR1 MGHRA and CDR2 YSYEKL come from the germline V gene. The CDR3 consists of 15 residues. Trimming removed 0 bases from V and 4 bases from J, with 12 bases in between. The CDR3 nucleotides read TGCGCCAGCAGCCAAGATGTTCACGGTCTCACTGAAGCTTTCTTT. As protein: CASSQDVHGLTEAFF.

On this clonotype: With a much larger clone just one base away, this may be a read error. The chain couples TRBV24-1 to TRBJ2-2, with D possibly called TRBD1 or TRBD2 (5 bases each). Trimming shortened V by 5 bases and J by 4 bases, and 16 bases separated the two germline ends. Germline V lookup: CDR1 KGHDR, CDR2 SFDVKD. This CDR3 has 16 residues. CDR3 protein: CATSGTRDGSTGELFF. Here the CDR3 DNA reads TGTGCCACCAGTGGTACACGGGACGGCTCCACCGGGGAGCTGTTTTTT.

The chain carries TRBV6-6 and TRBJ1-2; D ambiguous. V lost 0 bases and J 1 base, leaving 15 bases between the germline ends. Germline V gives CDR1 MNHNY, CDR2 SVGAGI (reference sequence). The CDR3 contains 17 residues. CDR3 nucleotide sequence: TGTGCCAGCAGTTACTCGCGGGGTACCCAGCTTAACTATGGCTACACCTTC. This codes for CASSYSRGTQLNYGYTF.

A word on this clonotype: A single base separates this from a much larger clone, so it may be a read error. The V call is TRBV11-2, the J call TRBJ2-5; D gene unclear. Trimming removed 7 bases at V and 6 bases at J, with 15 bases between. Per the germline V gene, CDR1 is SGHAT and CDR2 is FQNNGV. The CDR3 has 13 amino acids. The chain's CDR3 is CASTLVAWQTQYF. CDR3 DNA: TGTGCCAGCACCCTCGTAGCTTGGCAGACCCAGTACTTC.

The chain has TRBV7-2 and TRBJ2-7; TRBD2 matches 10 bases. CDR1 and CDR2 (germline): SGHTA, FQGNSA. CDR3 length: 18 residues. V dropped 5 bases and J dropped 2; count of bases not matched to a gene: 15. Here the CDR3 reads CASSPSGLAGARTYEQYF. CDR3 DNA: TGTGCCAGCAGCCCTAGCGGGCTAGCGGGAGCCAGAACCTACGAGCAGTACTTC. Based on the CDR3 plus reference TRBV7-2 and TRBJ2-7, the full variable domain is GAGVSQSPSNKVTEKGKDVELRCDPISGHTALYWYRQSLGQGLEFLIYFQGNSAPDKSGLPSDRFSAERTGGSVSTLTIQRTQQEDSAVYLCASSPSGLAGARTYEQYFGPGTRLTVT.

The V gene is TRBV9, the J gene TRBJ2-5; tentative D call: TRBD1 (6 bases). With 4 bases removed from V and 0 bases from J, the gap between germline ends came to 19 bases. The CDR3 length is 17 residues. Germline V gives CDR1 SGDLS, CDR2 YYNGEE. CDR3 nucleotide sequence: TGTGCCAGCAGCCCGCCGTTTTGGGGGCCTAACCAAGAGACCCAGTACTTC. This encodes CASSPPFWGPNQETQYF.

This clonotype was counted between two and nine times. V and J are TRBV16 and TRBJ2-2; D unresolved. The CDR3 totals 13 residues. Germline V lookup: CDR1 KGHSY, CDR2 FQNENV. With 0 bases removed from V and 3 bases from J, the gap between germline ends came to 2 bases. The CDR3 nucleotides are TGTGCCAGCAGCCAATCCTACACCGGGGAGCTGTTTTTT. This gives the protein CASSQSYTGELFF.

This clonotype was seen only a few times. The rearrangement links TRBV12-3 or TRBV12-4 to TRBJ2-7, with D possibly called TRBD1 or TRBD2 (5 bases each). Deletions cut 5 bases from V and 2 bases from J, with 22 bases between. The CDR3 length is 17 residues. The CDR3, as DNA: TGTGCCAGCAGTGACCTGACGGTGTCGGGGCATACCTACGAGCAGTACTTC. This gives the protein CASSDLTVSGHTYEQYF.

There are many counts of this clonotype. The J gene is TRBJ2-7, the V gene TRBV19, with 7 bases fitting TRBD1. Germline CDR1 is LNHDA and CDR2 is SQIVND (reference sequence). The CDR3 sequence is 14 residues long. Trimming took 7 bases from V and 2 from J; bases not matched to a gene: 8. The CDR3 is CASNSLGTAYEQYF. CDR3 in DNA: TGTGCCAGTAATTCCCTCGGGACAGCCTACGAGCAGTACTTC.

This clonotype was found many times. This chain uses TRBV4-3 with TRBJ1-6, with D perhaps TRBD1 (5 bases). Germline V gene sequence: CDR1 LGHNA, CDR2 YSLEER. V was clipped by 3 bases and J by 12 bases, with 12 bases between them. The CDR3 runs 13 residues. CDR3 DNA: TGCGCCAGCAGCCACTCGGGACTGGGACCCCTCCACTTT. This translates into CASSHSGLGPLHF.

There are many counts of this clonotype. The genes are TRBV19 and TRBJ1-2; D is unresolved. From germline, CDR1 is LNHDA and CDR2 SQIVND (reference sequence). V lost 4 bases, J lost 6 bases, and 15 bases lay in between. CDR3 length equals 14 residues. The CDR3 nucleotides are TGTGCCAGTAGTAAGGTGGAGACTAGCGATGGCTACACCTTC. Its protein is CASSKVETSDGYTF.

The chain uses TRBV7-9 and TRBJ2-7, with 7 bases aligning to TRBD2. V was clipped by 1 base and J by 3 bases; unmatched bases: 18. CDR1 is SEHNR and CDR2 is FQNEAQ in the germline V gene (reference sequence). The CDR3 extends over 19 amino acids. CDR3 sequence reads: CASSLGGLREGLLNYEQYF. The CDR3 DNA reads TGTGCCAGCAGCTTAGGGGGGTTAAGGGAGGGCCTACTTAACTACGAGCAGTACTTC.

This clonotype was picked up many times. The chain carries TRBV5-6 and TRBJ2-7, with D unresolved. Germline lookup yields CDR1 SGHDT and CDR2 YYEEEE. The CDR3 runs to 14 residues. With 3 bases removed from V and 4 bases from J, the gap between germline ends came to 14 bases. The CDR3 spells CASSSDPGPYEQYF. The CDR3 region has the DNA TGTGCCAGCAGCTCGGATCCTGGTCCGTACGAGCAGTACTTC.

This clonotype has ten or more counts. Compared with germline, one end of the junction differs, possibly owing to a read error. The V and J genes are TRBV10-3 and TRBJ1-5; TRBD1 agrees at 9 bases. Germline CDR1 ENHRY, CDR2 SYGVKD. This CDR3 spans 15 amino acids. CDR3: CASSELTGGHQPQHF. CDR3 nucleotide sequence: TGTGCCAGCAGTGAACTTACAGGGGGCCATCAGCCCCAGCATTTT.

This clonotype has a count of ten or more. The V gene is TRBV14, the J gene TRBJ2-5; 12 positions match TRBD2. Per germline, CDR1 SGHDN and CDR2 FVKESK. J lost 7 bases, V lost 3 bases, and 12 bases had no gene match. The CDR3 covers 17 residues. The chain's CDR3 is CASSQSGTSGPTGTQYF. The CDR3 DNA is TGTGCCAGCAGCCAGTCCGGGACTAGCGGGCCCACAGGGACCCAGTACTTC.

V is TRBV14 and J is TRBJ1-2, with a tentative D call TRBD1 (5 bases). The CDR3 is made up of 15 amino acids. Trimming took off 0 bases at V and 4 bases at J, with 12 bases between the two ends. Germline V CDR1 and CDR2: SGHDN, FVKESK. Here the CDR3 reads CASSQEYEGLYGYTF. CDR3 DNA sequence: TGTGCCAGCAGCCAAGAATATGAGGGGCTCTATGGCTACACCTTC. The variable domain in full, with the rest retrieved from reference TRBV14 and TRBJ1-2, is EAGVTQFPSHSVIEKGQTVTLRCDPISGHDNLYWYRRVMGKEIKFLLHFVKESKQDESGMPNNRFLAERTGGTYSTLKVQPAELEDSGVYFCASSQEYEGLYGYTFGSGTRLTVV.

This clonotype was counted a few times. The chain has TRBV6-2 or TRBV6-3 and TRBJ1-1; D is unclear. The germline V and J ends were trimmed by 6 bases and 3 bases, with 11 bases remaining between them. CDR3 size: 13 residues. CDR1 MNHEY and CDR2 SVGEGT come from the germline V gene. The DNA of the CDR3 is TGTGCCAGCAGACCTATAAGCTACACTGAAGCTTTCTTT. Translated, it gives CASRPISYTEAFF.

In the case of this clonotype: This may be a read error: a much more frequent sequence differs by one nucleotide. The chain carries TRBV19 and TRBJ2-5; D possibly corresponds to TRBD2 (6 bases). The germline V gene has CDR1 LNHDA and CDR2 SQIVND (reference sequence). Deletions cut 4 bases from V and 5 bases from J, with 14 bases between. CDR3 length: 14 residues. The DNA for the CDR3 is TGTGCCAGTAGTACCGCACTAGCCTCGGAGACCCAGTACTTC. Translation: CASSTALASETQYF.